Listed here are 3 T cell receptor beta chains from one sample, sequenced in a study of blood T cell repertoires in COVID-19. Assay: immunoSEQ multiplex PCR; the TCRdb copy retains only in-frame clones and omits some. The data hold fewer than 350,000 clones, with about 85% observed a single time. The sample was PBMCs or T cells enriched from blood (not recorded which). The receptor source for this set is a woman younger than 45 who had been exposed to COVID-19.

This chain uses TRBV7-9 with TRBJ2-1; TRBD1 agrees at 8 bases. CDR1 is SEHNR, CDR2 FQNEAQ, per germline (reference sequence). J was trimmed by 9 bases and V by 5 bases; bases with no gene match: 12. The CDR3 loop spans 15 amino acids. CDR3 loop: CASSGDRTGSIEQFF. CDR3 nucleotide sequence: TGTGCCAGCAGCGGGGACCGGACAGGGTCAATTGAGCAGTTCTTC.

This CDR3 is CASSLGLAGGNTGELFF. CDR3 DNA: TGTGCCAGCAGCTTGGGACTAGCGGGGGGTAACACCGGGGAGCTGTTTTTT. The chain combines TRBV5-6 with TRBJ2-2, with 13 bases that match TRBD2. This CDR3 spans 17 amino acids. The V gene end was trimmed by 0 bases and the J gene end by 2 bases; junction bases not matched to a gene: 1. Germline-derived CDR1 and CDR2 are SGHDT and YYEEEE.

The gene calls are TRBV11-2 and TRBJ2-5; TRBD1 is a possible D gene (5 bases). Germline V gene data show CDR1 as SGHAT and CDR2 as FQNNGV. This CDR3 is built from 15 residues. V gave up 5 bases and J gave up 0 bases, with 13 bases separating them. CDR3 protein: CASSPRQFDQETQYF. CDR3 nucleotide sequence: TGTGCCAGCAGCCCCCGACAGTTCGACCAAGAGACCCAGTACTTC.